Listed below are T cell receptor beta chains from one sample, sequenced in a study of cytomegalovirus exposure and HLA in healthy donors. The repertoire was sequenced with immunoSEQ multiplex PCR; TCRdb's copy has only in-frame clones and lacks some. The table has 100,000 to 150,000 clones, about 82% seen once. Input material: PBMCs. These receptors came from a man aged 30-40 years in good health and CMV-seronegative. CDR3s include the opening cysteine and the closing phenylalanine or tryptophan. Each record gives: V gene, clone size, J gene, D gene, CDR3 DNA, CDR3 protein. A D gene is named only where the DNA matches it firmly. Expanded clones get a size class; other rows say once, few or many, or leave the size out.

v_call: TRBV2; clone_size: few; j_call: TRBJ2-7; d_call: -; cdr3_nt: TGTGCCAGCAGTGACGCCAGGGGCAGAGGCTACGAGCAGTACTTC; cdr3_aa: CASSDARGRGYEQYF
v_call: TRBV7-9; clone_size: -; j_call: TRBJ2-7; d_call: -; cdr3_nt: TGTGCCAGCAGCTTAGCCTATAGCGGCTCCTACGAGCAGTACTTC; cdr3_aa: CASSLAYSGSYEQYF
v_call: TRBV2; clone_size: -; j_call: TRBJ2-1; d_call: -; cdr3_nt: TGTGCCAGCAGTGAACAGCGTTCCTACAATGAGCAGTTCTTC; cdr3_aa: CASSEQRSYNEQFF
v_call: TRBV7-7; clone_size: -; j_call: TRBJ2-3; d_call: -; cdr3_nt: TGTGCTAGCAGCCCCCACCTTTTTTTCAGGGAGGTTGCCACAGATACGCAGTATTTT; cdr3_aa: CASSPHLFFREVATDTQYF
v_call: TRBV11-3; clone_size: -; j_call: TRBJ2-2; d_call: -; cdr3_nt: TGTGCCAGCAGCTACTCCATAACCGGGGAGCTGTTTTTT; cdr3_aa: CASSYSITGELFF
v_call: TRBV7-9; clone_size: -; j_call: TRBJ1-2; d_call: -; cdr3_nt: TGTTCCAGCAGGTTTCAGGATAACTATGGCTACACCTTC; cdr3_aa: CSSRFQDNYGYTF
v_call: TRBV7-2; clone_size: -; j_call: TRBJ2-3; d_call: -; cdr3_nt: TGTGCCAGCAGCTTACTCAGCGGGAGCACAGATACGCAGTATTTT; cdr3_aa: CASSLLSGSTDTQYF
v_call: TRBV10-3; clone_size: -; j_call: TRBJ2-7; d_call: TRBD1; cdr3_nt: TGTGCCATCAGGGGACAGCAACCCTACGAGCAGTACTTC; cdr3_aa: CAIRGQQPYEQYF
v_call: TRBV6-1; clone_size: -; j_call: TRBJ2-5; d_call: TRBD1; cdr3_nt: TGTGTCAGCAGGGGAAGGGACAGGTGGCGAGAGACCCAGTACTTC; cdr3_aa: CVSRGRDRWRETQYF
v_call: TRBV2; clone_size: -; j_call: TRBJ2-3; d_call: -; cdr3_nt: TGTGCCAGCAGTGATGACTACACAGATACGCAGTATTTT; cdr3_aa: CASSDDYTDTQYF
v_call: TRBV28; clone_size: -; j_call: TRBJ1-6; d_call: TRBD1; cdr3_nt: TGTGCCAGCGCCCCGTCGACAGGGGCGTCTTCACCCCTCCACTTT; cdr3_aa: CASAPSTGASSPLHF
v_call: TRBV10-3; clone_size: few; j_call: TRBJ2-7; d_call: TRBD1; cdr3_nt: TGTGCCATCAGTGAGTGGATAGGGGGACAGGGTATCGACGAGCAGTACTTC; cdr3_aa: CAISEWIGGQGIDEQYF
v_call: TRBV29-1; clone_size: -; j_call: TRBJ2-7; d_call: TRBD1; cdr3_nt: TGCAGCGTCGTGGACAGGGTCTACGAGCAGTACTTC; cdr3_aa: CSVVDRVYEQYF
v_call: TRBV27; clone_size: -; j_call: TRBJ2-1; d_call: -; cdr3_nt: TGTGCCAGCAGTTCGATTGGGGGCGCGTATAATGAGCAGTTCTTC; cdr3_aa: CASSSIGGAYNEQFF
v_call: TRBV6-4; clone_size: -; j_call: TRBJ1-6; d_call: TRBD1; cdr3_nt: TGTGCCAGCAGCCGGGACAGGGATAATTCACCCCTCCACTTT; cdr3_aa: CASSRDRDNSPLHF
v_call: TRBV11-3; clone_size: -; j_call: TRBJ2-5; d_call: TRBD2; cdr3_nt: TGTGCCAGCAGCCCGACTAGCGGGGGGTTGGAGACCCAGTACTTC; cdr3_aa: CASSPTSGGLETQYF
v_call: TRBV28; clone_size: -; j_call: TRBJ1-5; d_call: TRBD1; cdr3_nt: TGTGCCAGCAGTTACGGGACAGGGGGCAGCAATCAGCCCCAGCATTTT; cdr3_aa: CASSYGTGGSNQPQHF
v_call: TRBV5-1; clone_size: -; j_call: TRBJ2-7; d_call: -; cdr3_nt: TGCGCCAGCAGCTTGGGCGGTGCTACCTACGAGCAGTACTTC; cdr3_aa: CASSLGGATYEQYF
v_call: TRBV7-8; clone_size: -; j_call: TRBJ2-3; d_call: -; cdr3_nt: TGTGCCAGCAGCCCAAGGGGGGGTAGCACAGATACGCAGTATTTT; cdr3_aa: CASSPRGGSTDTQYF
v_call: TRBV5-6; clone_size: few; j_call: TRBJ2-4; d_call: -; cdr3_nt: TGTGCCAGCAGCCGGTATCTTGGGCAAAACATTCAGTACTTC; cdr3_aa: CASSRYLGQNIQYF
v_call: TRBV4-1; clone_size: -; j_call: TRBJ1-2; d_call: -; cdr3_nt: TGCGCCAGCAGCCAAGGGGGCGCAGGCTATGGCTACACCTTC; cdr3_aa: CASSQGGAGYGYTF
v_call: TRBV7-9; clone_size: few; j_call: TRBJ2-2; d_call: -; cdr3_nt: TGTGCCAGCAGCTTTTCACAGGCCGGGGAGCTGTTTTTT; cdr3_aa: CASSFSQAGELFF
v_call: TRBV18; clone_size: -; j_call: TRBJ2-6; d_call: TRBD2; cdr3_nt: TGTGCCAGCTCACCCCCGGGAGGGTCTGGGGCCAACGTCCTGACTTTC; cdr3_aa: CASSPPGGSGANVLTF
v_call: TRBV7-2; clone_size: -; j_call: TRBJ2-3; d_call: TRBD2; cdr3_nt: TGTGCCAGCAGCCGCGCACTAGCGGGAGAAGATACGCAGTATTTT; cdr3_aa: CASSRALAGEDTQYF
v_call: TRBV27; clone_size: -; j_call: TRBJ2-7; d_call: -; cdr3_nt: TGTGCCAGCAGTTTAGTTGGGACTCGTTCCTACGAGCAGTACTTC; cdr3_aa: CASSLVGTRSYEQYF
v_call: TRBV4-3; clone_size: many; j_call: TRBJ2-3; d_call: -; cdr3_nt: TGCGCCAGCAGCCAAGAGGAAAGCGGGTTGACAGATACGCAGTATTTT; cdr3_aa: CASSQEESGLTDTQYF
v_call: TRBV5-4; clone_size: -; j_call: TRBJ2-1; d_call: TRBD2; cdr3_nt: TGTGCCAGCAGCTTAGTAGCGGGGGGCCGGAATGAGCAGTTCTTC; cdr3_aa: CASSLVAGGRNEQFF
v_call: TRBV4-3; clone_size: -; j_call: TRBJ1-2; d_call: -; cdr3_nt: TGCGCCAGCAGCCAAGATCGCGCCTATGGCTACACCTTC; cdr3_aa: CASSQDRAYGYTF